The entry below gives a single TCR beta chain sequence along with its context. Its target is unknown. The sample belongs to a study of cytomegalovirus exposure and HLA in healthy donors. In the PCR, 60 Vbeta and 13 Jbeta primers were used. Generated by immunoSEQ multiplex PCR, the TCRdb table keeps only in-frame clones and is missing some. Seen here are about 160,000 clones, around four fifths observed once, and the top ten hold about 1.4%. With 4 bases clipped from V and 2 bases from J, the junction kept 11 bases outside the gene matches. CDR3 length equals 18 residues. Germline loops: CDR1 SGHRS, CDR2 YFSETQ. Regarding the study as a whole: Some segments of the V type, notably TRBV6-2 and TRBV6-3, were excluded as indistinguishable.

The receptor was isolated from a woman aged 25 to 39 in good health and CMV-seronegative. The chain combines TRBV5-1 with TRBJ2-2, with 10 positions matching TRBD2. Source material: PBMCs. The CDR3 nucleotides are TGCGCCAGCAGCCGGAAGGAGCGGGGGGGCTTAAACACCGGGGAGCTGTTTTTT. It codes for CASSRKERGGLNTGELFF.